These 29 T cell receptor beta chains share one sample of origin, sequenced in a study of STAT3 mutations in large granular lymphocyte leukemia. The repertoire was sequenced with immunoSEQ multiplex PCR; TCRdb's copy has only in-frame clones and lacks some. This sample has over 30,000 clones; more than 75% occur once, and the top ten carry over 9.5%. Their antigens remain unidentified. Study conclusions and caveats: In T-cell large granular lymphocyte leukemia, about half of patients showed multiple immunodominant subclonotypes.

The sequenced sample consisted of peripheral blood mononuclear cells. The origin of the receptors is a man in his sixties with T-cell large granular lymphocyte leukemia. Some clones in this sample may be carry-over from other donors' samples.

This clone has more than one count but fewer than ten. The genes are TRBV27 and TRBJ2-7, with D tentatively TRBD2 (5 bases). This CDR3 spans 16 amino acids. From germline, CDR1 is MNHEY and CDR2 SMNVEV (reference sequence). V was shortened by 2 bases and J by 0 bases, with 14 bases between the two germline ends. CDR3 region: CASSLEGSPSSYEQYF. The CDR3 DNA reads TGTGCCAGCAGTTTAGAGGGCAGTCCTAGCTCCTACGAGCAGTACTTC.

The rearrangement links TRBV19 to TRBJ2-2; TRBD2 agrees at 7 bases. V trimming: 3 bases; J trimming: 2 bases; junction bases outside the gene matches: 6. The germline gives CDR1 LNHDA, CDR2 SQIVND (reference sequence). This CDR3 is built from 16 residues. CDR3 coding DNA: TGTGCCAGTAGTATTTTAGCGGGCCCAAACACCGGGGAGCTGTTTTTT. The encoded protein is CASSILAGPNTGELFF.

The chain employs TRBV4-3 and TRBJ2-3, with 10 bases that match TRBD2. Germline-derived CDR1 and CDR2 are LGHNA and YSLEER. The J segment lost 9 bases and the V segment lost 1 base, leaving 16 bases of the junction unmatched. The CDR3 runs to 18 residues. This CDR3 reads CASSQGRRSGRVVETQYF. CDR3 bases: TGCGCCAGCAGCCAAGGCCGGCGGAGCGGGAGGGTAGTGGAGACGCAGTATTTT.

The chain links TRBV7-9 to TRBJ1-1; 9 bases align to TRBD1. The V segment lost 3 bases and the J segment 2 bases; nucleotides outside the gene matches: 10. From germline, CDR1 is SEHNR and CDR2 FQNEAQ (reference sequence). The CDR3 consists of 17 residues. CDR3 sequence: CASSLADRGLLNTEAFF. The CDR3 region has the DNA TGTGCCAGCAGCTTGGCGGACAGGGGCCTTTTAAACACTGAAGCTTTCTTT. Full variable domain (outside the CDR3, taken from reference TRBV7-9 and TRBJ1-1): DTGVSQNPRHKITKRGQNVTFRCDPISEHNRLYWYRQTLGQGPEFLTYFQNEAQLEKSRLLSDRFSAERPKGSFSTLEIQRTEQGDSAMYLCASSLADRGLLNTEAFFGQGTRLTVV.

The V call is TRBV18, the J call TRBJ1-1; 9 bases agree with TRBD1. V was pared by 3 bases and J by 5 bases, with 4 bases of the junction left unmatched. The CDR3 is made up of 14 amino acids. The germline V gene has CDR1 KGHSH and CDR2 LQKENI. CDR3 in DNA: TGTGCCAGCTCACCGGGACAGGGTACGACTGAAGCTTTCTTT. The encoded protein is CASSPGQGTTEAFF.

This chain links TRBV25-1 with TRBJ1-4, with D uncertain. V was pared by 4 bases and J by 2 bases, with 11 bases between. Germline loops: CDR1 MGHDK, CDR2 SYGVNS. CDR3 length: 15 residues. The CDR3 is CASSVEGLTNEKLFF. In DNA, the CDR3 is TGTGCCAGCAGTGTGGAGGGATTGACTAATGAAAAACTGTTTTTT.

This rearrangement joins TRBV4-1 to TRBJ1-2; no reliable D call. Trimming took 1 base from V and 0 from J, leaving 12 bases between them. Germline V gene sequence: CDR1 MGHRA, CDR2 YSYEKL. The CDR3 spans 16 residues. The CDR3 here is CASSQVSGRPNYGYTF. CDR3 DNA: TGCGCCAGCAGCCAAGTTAGCGGGAGACCTAACTATGGCTACACCTTC.

Here the CDR3 DNA reads TGTGCCAGCAGCTTGGAGGCCCTCAGAGGCGAGCAGTACTTC. Translated, it gives CASSLEALRGEQYF. The rearrangement links TRBV5-8 to TRBJ2-7; D is unresolved. With 0 bases removed from V and 6 bases from J, the gap between germline ends came to 13 bases. CDR3 length: 14 amino acids. CDR1 and CDR2 (germline): SGHTS, YDEGEE.

This sequence joins TRBV9 and TRBJ1-5; TRBD1 aligns across 7 bases. Germline loops: CDR1 SGDLS, CDR2 YYNGEE. The V and J ends lost 4 bases and 5 bases, in that order; junction bases with no gene match: 9. The CDR3 length is 15 residues. CDR3 sequence reads: CASSSQGIRDQPQHF. The DNA of the CDR3 is TGTGCCAGCAGCTCACAGGGGATTCGGGATCAGCCCCAGCATTTT.

The gene calls are TRBV7-2 and TRBJ2-2; 9 bases line up with TRBD1. The junction had 9 bases not matched to a gene; V was cut back by 11 bases and J by 5 bases. CDR1 is SGHTA and CDR2 is FQGNSA in the germline V gene. The length of the CDR3 is 14 residues. CDR3 bases: TGTGCCGCTCAACAGGGGGCGCTTACCGGGGAGCTGTTTTTT. Translating gives CAAQQGALTGELFF.

The V gene is TRBV5-1, the J gene TRBJ1-5; perhaps TRBD1 as D (5 bases). Germline V CDR1 and CDR2: SGHRS, YFSETQ. The CDR3 has 14 amino acids. Trimming left V 4 bases short and J 11 bases short, with 19 bases between. CDR3 sequence reads: CASSLDPGAGAQHF. In DNA form, the CDR3 reads TGCGCCAGCAGCCTTGACCCCGGGGCGGGGGCCCAGCATTTT.

The chain has TRBV7-2 and TRBJ2-7; D perhaps matches TRBD1 (7 bases). The CDR3 is 14 residues long. The germline gives CDR1 SGHTA, CDR2 FQGNSA. Trimming removed 5 bases from V and 6 bases from J, with 17 bases in between. DNA for the CDR3: TGTGCCAGCAGCGCCCAAACAGGGGAGGCCGAGCAGTACTTC. Its protein product is CASSAQTGEAEQYF.

The gene calls are TRBV2 and TRBJ2-2, with D tentatively TRBD2 (6 bases). V gave up 8 bases and J gave up 8 bases, with 21 bases separating them. Germline V CDR1 and CDR2: SNHLY, FYNNEI. This CDR3 has 15 amino acids. CDR3 protein: CASCRDSTSRGELFF. CDR3 nucleotides: TGTGCCAGCTGCCGGGACTCCACCAGCAGGGGGGAGCTGTTTTTT.

The V and J genes are TRBV5-6 and TRBJ2-2, with 10 bases fitting TRBD2. The V and J ends lost 4 bases and 6 bases, in that order; junction bases with no gene match: 6. Per the germline V gene, CDR1 is SGHDT and CDR2 is YYEEEE. The CDR3 is 15 amino acids. CDR3: CASSRIAGGAGELFF. The CDR3 DNA follows: TGTGCCAGCAGCAGAATAGCGGGAGGAGCCGGGGAGCTGTTTTTT.

This clone has a single count. The J gene is TRBJ2-2, the V gene TRBV29-1; D remains unclear. CDR3 length: 14 amino acids. Germline V lookup: CDR1 SQVTM, CDR2 ANQGSEA. V was shortened by 3 bases and J by 1 base, with 9 bases between the two germline ends. CDR3 amino acids: CSVDNGLNTGELFF. CDR3 nucleotide sequence: TGCAGCGTTGATAACGGCCTGAACACCGGGGAGCTGTTTTTT.

This sequence joins TRBV5-1 and TRBJ2-3, with D perhaps matching TRBD2 (11 bases). CDR3 length: 22 amino acids. Germline V lookup: CDR1 SGHRS, CDR2 YFSETQ. V lost 3 bases, J lost 4 bases, and 36 bases lay in between. In nucleotides, the CDR3 is TGCGCCAGCAGCTCGCTACCTTCGACAGGGGGCGGACTAGCGGGTCAGTCAGATACGCAGTATTTT. Protein product: CASSSLPSTGGGLAGQSDTQYF.

The chain employs TRBV18 and TRBJ2-3; D call uncertain. Germline loops: CDR1 KGHSH, CDR2 LQKENI. The CDR3 extends over 12 amino acids. V shed 3 bases and J shed 1 base, with 2 bases lying between them. This CDR3 reads CASSPGTDTQYF. For the CDR3, the DNA is TGTGCCAGCTCACCGGGCACAGATACGCAGTATTTT.

This chain uses TRBV5-8 with TRBJ1-1, with D perhaps matching TRBD1 (6 bases). The CDR3 contains 13 residues. From germline, CDR1 is SGHTS and CDR2 YDEGEE. V lost 0 bases, J lost 7 bases, and 10 bases lay in between. CDR3 nucleotide sequence: TGTGCCAGCAGCTTGGGGGGGCAGGGTGAAGCTTTCTTT. It codes for CASSLGGQGEAFF.

The chain is built from TRBV7-9 and TRBJ2-2; TRBD1 matches 9 bases. Germline CDR1 reads SEHNR; CDR2 reads FQNEAQ (reference sequence). V dropped 5 bases and J dropped 3; count of bases not matched to a gene: 4. The CDR3 has 15 amino acids. In DNA, the CDR3 is TGTGCCAGCAGCGCCCGGGACAGGGACACCGGGGAGCTGTTTTTT. This codes for CASSARDRDTGELFF.

This clone was counted only a few times. The V call is TRBV6-5, the J call TRBJ2-2; 8 nucleotides line up with TRBD1. Germline V gene data show CDR1 as MNHEY and CDR2 as SVGAGI. The CDR3 has 15 amino acids. V shed 8 bases, J shed 3 bases, and the junction held 8 bases outside the gene matches. CDR3 nucleotide sequence: TGTGCCAGCGTACAGACAGGGGTGGACACCGGGGAGCTGTTTTTT. Its protein product is CASVQTGVDTGELFF.

The V and J genes are TRBV29-1 and TRBJ2-7, with no clear D. The germline CDR1 and CDR2 sequences are SQVTM and ANQGSEA. This CDR3 has 11 amino acids. The ends were cut back, 5 bases at V and 2 bases at J, with 7 bases in the middle. The CDR3, as DNA: TGCAGCGTTAATGGGGCCTACGAGCAGTACTTC. Its protein is CSVNGAYEQYF.

The chain is built from TRBV4-3 and TRBJ1-6; unclear D gene. V lost 1 base to trimming and J lost 7 bases, with 11 bases between them. Germline V gives CDR1 LGHNA, CDR2 YSLEER. The CDR3 consists of 15 residues. CDR3 nucleotide sequence: TGCGCCAGCAGCCAAGCTGAACTGACGAATTCACCCCTCCACTTT. This sequence encodes CASSQAELTNSPLHF.

This clone was seen once. The genes are TRBV23-1 and TRBJ2-7; D is possibly TRBD1 (6 bases). TRBV23-1 is filed as an ORF, its function uncertain. This CDR3 is 16 amino acids long. Between the trimmed V and J ends, which lost 2 bases and 8 bases, there was a span of 22 bases. The CDR3 spells CASSQPPDRAPTKQYF. The CDR3 region has the DNA TGCGCCAGCAGTCAACCTCCGGACAGAGCGCCTACGAAGCAGTACTTC.

The rearrangement joins TRBV18 to TRBJ1-2; D might be TRBD1 (6 bases). CDR1 KGHSH and CDR2 LQKENI come from the germline V gene. The ends were cut back, 1 base at V and 8 bases at J, with 23 bases in the middle. The CDR3 length is 17 residues. The CDR3 DNA reads as TGTGCCAGCTCACCACAACCCGGACAGAGTGGGGTAGGCGGCTACACCTTC. Its protein product is CASSPQPGQSGVGGYTF.

This chain joins TRBV14 and TRBJ2-1; 11 nucleotides agree with TRBD2. Per germline, CDR1 SGHDN and CDR2 FVKESK. V was pared by 3 bases and J by 0 bases, with 4 bases of the junction left unmatched. This CDR3 comprises 17 residues. CDR3 sequence reads: CASSQGLAVSSYNEQFF. Here the CDR3 DNA reads TGTGCCAGCAGCCAGGGACTAGCGGTAAGCTCCTACAATGAGCAGTTCTTC.

This clone was picked up one time. This rearrangement joins TRBV9 to TRBJ1-3; D gene ambiguous. CDR3 length equals 15 residues. Germline lookup yields CDR1 SGDLS and CDR2 YYNGEE. The V and J ends lost 2 bases and 0 bases respectively, with 9 bases between them. The CDR3 protein is CASSVDHSSGNTIYF. As DNA, the CDR3 is TGTGCCAGCAGCGTTGACCATTCCTCTGGAAACACCATATATTTT. The full variable domain, rest sourced from reference TRBV9 and TRBJ1-3, is DSGVTQTPKHLITATGQRVTLRCSPRSGDLSVYWYQQSLDQGLQFLIQYYNGEERAKGNILERFSAQQFPDLHSELNLSSLELGDSALYFCASSVDHSSGNTIYFGEGSWLTVV.

This chain links TRBV7-8 with TRBJ2-7; D may be TRBD1 or TRBD2 (5 bases each). Germline V gene sequence: CDR1 SGHVS, CDR2 FQNEAQ. The V gene lost 5 bases and the J gene lost 6 bases, with 17 bases spanning the gap. CDR3 size: 14 residues. CDR3 sequence reads: CASSPGRTAGEQYF. The DNA of the CDR3 is TGTGCCAGCAGCCCGGGACGGACCGCGGGCGAGCAGTACTTC.

The genes are TRBV7-9 and TRBJ1-1; 7 bases line up with TRBD1. Germline V CDR1 and CDR2: SEHNR, FQNEAQ (reference sequence). This CDR3 is built from 15 residues. J gave up 1 base and V 1 base, and 3 bases lay outside the gene matches. Here the CDR3 DNA reads TGTGCCAGCAGCTTAGAGGGGGCTGGGAACACTGAAGCTTTCTTT. Translating it yields CASSLEGAGNTEAFF.

This clone was picked up a small number of times. This chain links TRBV4-2 with TRBJ2-4; D unresolved. Trimming cost V 4 bases and J 1 base, with 11 bases left between them. CDR3 length: 15 amino acids. Germline assignment: CDR1 LGHNA and CDR2 YNFKEQ. The CDR3: CASSPGRLAKNIQYF. CDR3 DNA sequence: TGTGCCAGCAGCCCCGGACGGCTTGCCAAAAACATTCAGTACTTC.